One sample yielded the 15 T cell receptor beta chains listed below, sequenced in a study of blood T cell repertoires in COVID-19. Data came from immunoSEQ multiplex PCR; TCRdb stores just in-frame clones and leaves some out. The sample has under 300,000 clones, 65% to 90% seen once. The sequencing sample was made of peripheral blood. The origin of the receptors is a man aged 40-50 years who had recovered from COVID-19.

This rearrangement joins TRBV9 to TRBJ2-1, with 7 positions matching TRBD1. This CDR3 is built from 16 residues. V lost 4 bases, J lost 6 bases, and 13 bases stayed unmatched. The germline CDR1 and CDR2 sequences are SGDLS and YYNGEE. The CDR3 DNA reads as TGTGCCAGCAGCTCCTCAGACAGGGTAGTTTCCAATGAGCAGTTCTTC. It is translated as CASSSSDRVVSNEQFF.

The chain couples TRBV7-2 to TRBJ1-2; weak D call: TRBD1 (6 bases). The CDR3 length is 17 residues. Germline CDR1 is SGHTA and CDR2 is FQGNSA. V was clipped by 2 bases and J by 8 bases, with 24 bases between them. The CDR3 protein is CASSLYLVGQGLWGYTF. Written as DNA, the CDR3 is TGTGCCAGCAGCTTATATCTAGTTGGTCAGGGGTTGTGGGGCTACACCTTC. The whole variable domain, remainder taken from reference TRBV7-2 and TRBJ1-2, is GAGVSQSPSNKVTEKGKDVELRCDPISGHTALYWYRQSLGQGLEFLIYFQGNSAPDKSGLPSDRFSAERTGGSVSTLTIQRTQQEDSAVYLCASSLYLVGQGLWGYTFGSGTRLTVV.

The J gene is TRBJ1-1, the V gene TRBV5-1; 9 nucleotides match TRBD1. Trimming removed 4 bases from V and 2 bases from J; junction bases left unmatched: 3. Germline CDR1 is SGHRS and CDR2 is YFSETQ. The CDR3 length is 14 residues. In DNA, the CDR3 is TGCGCCAGCAGCGATACAGGGGGCAACACTGAAGCTTTCTTT. Amino acids: CASSDTGGNTEAFF.

The chain combines TRBV6-5 with TRBJ2-5; D perhaps matches TRBD1 (6 bases). This CDR3 spans 14 amino acids. Per germline, CDR1 MNHEY and CDR2 SVGAGI. V gave up 4 bases and J gave up 5 bases, with 14 bases separating them. The CDR3 here is CASSSGQVQETQYF. The CDR3 DNA sequence: TGTGCCAGCAGTTCGGGACAAGTCCAGGAGACCCAGTACTTC.

This chain connects TRBV2 to TRBJ1-5, with D hard to call. The CDR3 totals 15 residues. V lost 6 bases and J 2 bases, leaving 14 bases between the germline ends. Germline V gives CDR1 SNHLY, CDR2 FYNNEI. The CDR3 nucleotides are TGTGCCAGCAGGCCGGGATACCCCCGCAATCAGCCCCAGCATTTT. This gives the protein CASRPGYPRNQPQHF.

J is TRBJ2-1 and V is TRBV29-1; no clear D. Germline-derived CDR1 and CDR2 are SQVTM and ANQGSEA. The CDR3 spans 12 residues. The V and J ends lost 3 bases and 4 bases respectively, with 7 bases between them. For the CDR3, the DNA is TGCAGCGTTGAGTCGGGTTACAATGAGCAGTTCTTC. Translating it yields CSVESGYNEQFF.

In its sample, this clone was seen a few times. The chain uses TRBV7-9 and TRBJ1-4, with unresolved D. The ends were cut back, 1 base at V and 5 bases at J, with 11 bases in the middle. Germline V gene data show CDR1 as SEHNR and CDR2 as FQNEAQ (reference sequence). The CDR3 totals 15 residues. CDR3 coding DNA: TGTGCCAGCAGCTTAGGGAACAGTCCAAATGAAAAACTGTTTTTT. Translating it yields CASSLGNSPNEKLFF.

This rearrangement joins TRBV11-2 to TRBJ2-7; 8 bases agree with TRBD1. CDR3 length: 16 residues. CDR1 and CDR2 (germline): SGHAT, FQNNGV. V lost 5 bases and J lost 2; bases outside the gene matches: 11. Here the CDR3 reads CASSPRQGSSTYEQYF. CDR3 sequence (DNA): TGTGCCAGCAGCCCCCGACAGGGGTCGAGCACCTACGAGCAGTACTTC.

This CDR3 reads CSASRTGGRGYGYTF. CDR3 nucleotide sequence: TGCAGTGCTAGTAGGACAGGGGGTCGGGGCTATGGCTACACCTTC. The rearrangement links TRBV20-1 to TRBJ1-2; 10 nucleotides line up with TRBD1. The ends lost 3 bases at V and 4 bases at J; junction bases unmatched: 8. Germline lookup yields CDR1 DFQATT and CDR2 SNEGSKA (reference sequence). The CDR3 has 15 amino acids.

The rearrangement links TRBV7-2 to TRBJ2-3, with D tentatively TRBD1 (6 bases). The germline gives CDR1 SGHTA, CDR2 FQGNSA. V lost 5 bases to trimming and J lost 2 bases, with 14 bases between them. The CDR3 has 15 residues. The CDR3 loop is CASSRPGQLTDTQYF. The CDR3 DNA follows: TGTGCCAGCAGCCGCCCCGGACAGCTCACAGATACGCAGTATTTT.

The V gene is TRBV19, the J gene TRBJ1-1; no firm D call. Germline V gene sequence: CDR1 LNHDA, CDR2 SQIVND (reference sequence). This CDR3 comprises 14 residues. Between the trimmed V and J ends, which lost 6 bases and 3 bases, there was a span of 14 bases. The CDR3 reads CASSPFPADTEAFF. DNA for the CDR3: TGTGCCAGTAGCCCCTTCCCAGCGGACACTGAAGCTTTCTTT.

This clone was seen only once. This chain joins TRBV7-9 and TRBJ2-2; 7 bases align to TRBD1. V lost 5 bases and J lost 4; bases outside the gene matches: 7. Germline V gene sequence: CDR1 SEHNR, CDR2 FQNEAQ (reference sequence). There are 15 residues in the CDR3. This chain's CDR3 is CASSAKTGITGELFF. In DNA form, the CDR3 reads TGTGCCAGCAGCGCTAAGACAGGGATCACCGGGGAGCTGTTTTTT.

V usage is TRBV5-8 and J usage is TRBJ1-4, with D hard to call. The CDR3 is 13 amino acids. CDR1 and CDR2 (germline): SGHTS, YDEGEE. Between the trimmed V and J ends, which lost 3 bases and 8 bases, there was a span of 11 bases. This chain's CDR3 is CASSSLPGEKLFF. The CDR3 coding sequence is TGTGCCAGCAGCTCCCTTCCCGGGGAAAAACTGTTTTTT. Together with reference TRBV5-8 and TRBJ1-4, the CDR3 gives the full variable domain: EAGVTQSPTHLIKTRGQQATLRCSPISGHTSVYWYQQALGLGLQFLLWYDEGEERNRGNFPPRFSGRQFPNYSSELNVNALELEDSALYLCASSSLPGEKLFFGSGTQLSVL.

The chain employs TRBV29-1 and TRBJ1-2; D is ambiguous. V lost 4 bases and J 6 bases, leaving 12 bases between the germline ends. The germline V gene encodes CDR1 SQVTM and CDR2 ANQGSEA. CDR3 length equals 12 residues. CDR3 in amino acids: CSVAASADGYTF. The CDR3 DNA reads TGCAGCGTTGCGGCCTCAGCGGATGGCTACACCTTC. Full variable domain (outside the CDR3, taken from reference TRBV29-1 and TRBJ1-2): SAVISQKPSRDICQRGTSLTIQCQVDSQVTMMFWYRQQPGQSLTLIATANQGSEATYESGFVIDKFPISRPNLTFSTLTVSNMSPEDSSIYLCSVAASADGYTFGSGTRLTVV.

This chain uses TRBV10-3 with TRBJ2-1, with 8 bases aligning to TRBD2. Losses at the gene ends were 4 bases for V and 2 bases for J; bases not matched to a gene: 7. The CDR3 runs to 16 residues. Germline CDR1 and CDR2: ENHRY and SYGVKD. The chain's CDR3 is CAISVFGTRTYNEQFF. The CDR3 bases are TGTGCCATCAGTGTATTTGGGACTAGAACCTACAATGAGCAGTTCTTC.